This TCR beta chain was sequenced in a study of blood T cell repertoires in COVID-19 (TCRdb year 2020). With respect to the entire study: The collaborator samples originated in the United States, Italy and Spain and spanned the acute and convalescent phases of COVID-19. The sample metadata nearly always contained a de-identified subject ID, COVID-19 status, age in years and sex. Where available, HLA class I and class II types were taken from metadata supplied by the sample provider and were not determined by assay-based typing. The samples were drawn from two sources: the first 160 participants of the ongoing ImmuneRACE study, and fewer than 1,500 subjects contributed by 6 global collaborators. The repertoires were released in a freely available public database intended as a resource for research on the immune response to SARS-CoV-2. Subjects who had been exposed to COVID-19, were actively infected with it, or had recovered from it provided the deeply sampled blood TCRbeta repertoires that made up the dataset. The prospective study material was composed of cDNA or gDNA derived from T cells, B-cell-depleted T cells, or PBMCs. Beyond this particular receptor, the publication reports: Clinical and demographic metadata were provided uncurated, with the amount varying by source and participant.

Whole blood was collected in K2EDTA tubes by collaborating institutions according to the institutions' own protocols. For TCRbeta analysis, collaborators shipped samples as frozen whole blood, isolated PBMCs, or DNA extracted from either of those sample types. TCRbeta CDR3 regions were amplified from genomic DNA using the immunoSEQ Assay, a bias-controlled multiplex PCR. In the authors' own workflow: Nucleated cell counts per sample were estimated from amplification of reference gene primers within the assay. To quantify the absolute abundance of each unique TCRbeta CDR3 rearrangement, sequence reads were collapsed and filtered. For each sample, productive Simpson clonality was calculated as the square root of Simpson's diversity index over productive rearrangements. TCRdb mirrors the immuneACCESS table, restricted to in-frame sequences. Some clones are absent from its copies; in checked studies, under half trace to an unresolved V gene, and the reason for the others is unknown. V and J calls plus clone size are reproduced from that table; the DNA served to infer D and trimming. The sample profile shows about 490,000 clones; 75% to 90% of them were found once. Clones ranked in the top ten supply 3.2% of the sample.

About this clone itself: What antigen it recognizes has not been identified. No base qualities exist here, and no much larger clone lies one base off it.

The sequencing sample was made of peripheral blood. This sequence originates from a human donor in a cohort sampled during active COVID-19.

The encoded CDR3 is CASSPPGQPPQHF. The DNA sequence is given as TGTGCCAGCAGTCCCCCCGGACAGCCGCCCCAGCATTTT. The V and J genes are TRBV27 and TRBJ1-5; a tentative D match to TRBD1 spans 6 bases. CDR1 is given as MNHEY and CDR2 as SMNVEV, both from the germline V gene (reference sequence). At the junction V is shortened by 5 bases and J by 9 bases, with 14 bases in between. CDR3 length: 13 amino acids, cysteine to phenylalanine. Of the read, only the CDR3 DNA is kept; its 39 bases are in frame from base 1.